The 5 T cell receptor beta chains in this list originate from one sample, sequenced in a study of cytomegalovirus exposure and HLA in healthy donors. The primer mix had 60 Vbeta and 13 Jbeta primers. The table came from immunoSEQ multiplex PCR; TCRdb's copy has only in-frame clones and leaves some out. The table records about 160,000 clones, around 83% of them present only once. Sequencing was carried out using PBMCs. These TCRs come from a man aged 18 to 30 in good health and CMV-seropositive.

Notes on this clone: A read error may produce the germline difference seen at one junction end. The chain couples TRBV29-1 to TRBJ2-6, with 8 bases matching TRBD1. The CDR3 covers 17 residues. From germline, CDR1 is SQVTM and CDR2 ANQGSEA. The DNA for the CDR3 is TGCAGCGTTGCAGGGGGCTCGGGTGAATCTGGGGCCAACGGCCTGACTTTC. Its translation: CSVAGGSGESGANGLTF.

This chain links TRBV10-3 with TRBJ1-5; D is undetermined. Germline V CDR1 and CDR2: ENHRY, SYGVKD. CDR3 length: 15 residues. The V and J ends lost 2 bases and 0 bases respectively, with 8 bases between them. The CDR3 DNA reads as TGTGCCATCAGTGAGGGCAGGAATAGCAATCAGCCCCAGCATTTT. This codes for CAISEGRNSNQPQHF.

This rearrangement joins TRBV4-3 to TRBJ1-6; D not certain. The germline V gene has CDR1 LGHNA and CDR2 YSLEER. The CDR3 totals 15 residues. Trimming stripped 1 base from V and 7 bases from J, with 11 bases between. The CDR3 sequence: CASSQGSVPNSPLHF. In DNA, the CDR3 is TGCGCCAGCAGCCAAGGCAGTGTGCCAAATTCACCCCTCCACTTT.

This rearrangement joins TRBV2 to TRBJ1-6, with 11 positions matching TRBD1. From germline, CDR1 is SNHLY and CDR2 FYNNEI. The CDR3 is 15 residues long. V lost 5 bases to trimming and J lost 8 bases; unmatched junction nucleotides: 5. This CDR3 reads CASSTGTGGHSPLHF. CDR3 sequence (DNA): TGTGCCAGCAGTACCGGGACAGGGGGTCATTCACCCCTCCACTTT. Filled out from reference TRBV2 and TRBJ1-6, the complete variable domain reads EPEVTQTPSHQVTQMGQEVILRCVPISNHLYFYWYRQILGQKVEFLVSFYNNEISEKSEIFDDQFSVERPDGSNFTLKIRSTKLEDSAMYFCASSTGTGGHSPLHFGNGTRLTVT.

The chain has TRBV15 and TRBJ2-7, with D tentatively TRBD1 (5 bases). With 0 bases removed from V and 1 base from J, the gap between germline ends came to 10 bases. Germline lookup yields CDR1 LNHNV and CDR2 YYDKDF (reference sequence). CDR3 size: 15 residues. CDR3 region: CATSREPTASYEQYF. In nucleotides, the CDR3 is TGTGCCACCAGCAGAGAGCCGACAGCTTCCTACGAGCAGTACTTC.